The clone carrying this T cell receptor (beta chain) occurred many times. The antigen remains unidentified. The data stem from a study of spatial heterogeneity in lung cancer. Notes on the study in general: Tracking of tumor mutation counts was seen in expanded intratumoral alpha and beta TCR counts.

TCRdb called the 5' RACE reads again in MiXCR, with one record for every CDR3 protein. The table lists about 100,000 distinct CDR3 sequences, approximately 4% of them singletons. Time point here: sample taken at primary tumor resection. Per germline, CDR1 MGHRA and CDR2 YSYEKL. The CDR3 sequence is 21 residues long. V lost 0 bases to trimming and J lost 4 bases; unmatched junction nucleotides: 19. Sequenced material: lung tumor tissue, taken at surgery. This clonotype was obtained from a male donor with early-stage non-small cell lung cancer. This chain connects TRBV4-1 to TRBJ2-1; TRBD2 matches 9 bases. CDR3 in amino acids: CASSQDPVGAGGKGIYNEQFF. The CDR3 DNA is TGCGCCAGCAGCCAAGACCCGGTTGGGGCGGGAGGGAAAGGAATTTACAATGAGCAGTTCTTC.